This T cell receptor (beta chain) was captured in a study of blood T cells in healthy people across ages. Study-level background: With template switching, about one barcoded beta molecule was captured per two T cells.

PCR was performed a second time for 7 to 11 cycles using a sample-barcoded 5' primer and a J-beta primer mix. TCRdb called the 5' RACE reads again in MiXCR, with one record for every CDR3 protein. The data show 1,500,000 or so distinct CDR3 sequences, approximately 39% seen once. V was pared by 6 bases and J by 5 bases, with 9 bases between. Germline values: CDR1 MDHEN, CDR2 SYDVKM. The CDR3 has 12 residues. Notes on the study in general: Changes in expanded clonotypes were possibly confounded, as the CMV status of donors was unknown.

A remark on this clonotype: What it binds is not known.

Per individual sample, total RNA of at least 6 micrograms was extracted. The chain links TRBV28 to TRBJ2-3; D is unresolved. This receptor was obtained from a woman aged 18-29 years in good health. Sequencing was done on a sample of blood. CDR3 sequence reads: CASRTVGDTQYF. Written as DNA, the CDR3 is TGTGCCAGCAGGACCGTGGGAGATACGCAGTATTTT. The variable domain in full, with the rest retrieved from reference TRBV28 and TRBJ2-3, is DVKVTQSSRYLVKRTGEKVFLECVQDMDHENMFWYRQDPGLGLRLIYFSYDVKMKEKGDIPEGYSVSREKKERFSLILESASTNQTSMYLCASRTVGDTQYFGPGTRLTVL.